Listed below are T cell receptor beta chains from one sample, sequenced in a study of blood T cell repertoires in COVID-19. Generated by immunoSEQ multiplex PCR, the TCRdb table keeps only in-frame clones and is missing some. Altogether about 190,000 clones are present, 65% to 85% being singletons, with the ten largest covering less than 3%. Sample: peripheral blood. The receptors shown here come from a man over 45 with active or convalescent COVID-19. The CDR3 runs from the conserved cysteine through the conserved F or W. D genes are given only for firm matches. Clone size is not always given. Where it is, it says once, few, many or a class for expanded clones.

DNA: TGTGCCACCAGTGATCCGCGGGGGGACACAGATACGCAGTATTTT
CDR3: CATSDPRGDTDTQYF
V: TRBV24-1
size: .
J: TRBJ2-3
D: TRBD2

DNA: TGTGCCAGCAGTCCGGGACAGCTAAATCAGCCCCAGCATTTT
CDR3: CASSPGQLNQPQHF
V: TRBV6-6
size: .
J: TRBJ1-5
D: TRBD1

DNA: TGTGCCAGCAGTTATCTCCGGCCAGGGGGCTACGAGCAGTACTTC
CDR3: CASSYLRPGGYEQYF
V: TRBV6-6
size: once
J: TRBJ2-7
D: TRBD1

DNA: TGTGCCAGTAGTATAGATCAAGTGAGGCAGTTCTTC
CDR3: CASSIDQVRQFF
V: TRBV19
size: few
J: TRBJ2-1
D: .

DNA: TGTGCCAGCTCACCCCCGACAGGGTATGACGAAAAACTGTTTTTT
CDR3: CASSPPTGYDEKLFF
V: TRBV18
size: .
J: TRBJ1-4
D: TRBD1

DNA: TGTGCCACCCATCCGGGACTAGCGACAGATACGCAGTATTTT
CDR3: CATHPGLATDTQYF
V: TRBV28
size: .
J: TRBJ2-3
D: TRBD2

DNA: TGTGCCAGCAGTGATACAGGGGCCGCTAACGAAAAACTGTTTTTT
CDR3: CASSDTGAANEKLFF
V: TRBV6-6
size: .
J: TRBJ1-4
D: TRBD1

DNA: TGTGCCAGCAGTTTAGATAGATATAGCAATCAGCCCCAGCATTTT
CDR3: CASSLDRYSNQPQHF
V: TRBV27
size: .
J: TRBJ1-5
D: .

DNA: TGTGCCAGCAGCTTAGTGGGACAGGGGGCCCTCTATGGCTACACCTTC
CDR3: CASSLVGQGALYGYTF
V: TRBV7-2
size: .
J: TRBJ1-2
D: TRBD1

DNA: TGTGCCAGCAGCACAGGGGGCTCTTATACGCAGTATTTT
CDR3: CASSTGGSYTQYF
V: TRBV21-1
size: once
J: TRBJ2-3
D: .

DNA: TGTGCCATCAGTGAGCATGAAAGACCAGGAAATCGGCAGGGCTACACCTTC
CDR3: CAISEHERPGNRQGYTF
V: TRBV10-3
size: .
J: TRBJ1-2
D: .

DNA: TGTGCCAGCAGTGCTCCAGGCCCCTACGAGCAGTACTTC
CDR3: CASSAPGPYEQYF
V: TRBV25-1
size: .
J: TRBJ2-7
D: .

DNA: TGTGCCAGCAGCTTCTTGGGACTAGCGGACAATGAGCAGTTCTTC
CDR3: CASSFLGLADNEQFF
V: TRBV11-3
size: .
J: TRBJ2-1
D: TRBD2

DNA: TGTGCCAGTAGTACCGGGACAGATCTTGAAGCTTTCTTT
CDR3: CASSTGTDLEAFF
V: TRBV19
size: .
J: TRBJ1-1
D: TRBD1

DNA: TGTGCCATCAGTGAGTCGAGAGGGGGCAATGAGCAGTTCTTC
CDR3: CAISESRGGNEQFF
V: TRBV10-3
size: .
J: TRBJ2-1
D: .

DNA: TGTGCCAGTAGTATCGACAGATTAGAGACCCAGTACTTC
CDR3: CASSIDRLETQYF
V: TRBV19
size: .
J: TRBJ2-5
D: .

DNA: TGTGCCAGTAGTATCGACAGGGGTAATGAAAAACTGTTTTTT
CDR3: CASSIDRGNEKLFF
V: TRBV19
size: few
J: TRBJ1-4
D: TRBD1

DNA: TGTGCCAGCTCACCTGTTACTAGCGGGCGGGGCAATGAGCAGTTCTTC
CDR3: CASSPVTSGRGNEQFF
V: TRBV18
size: .
J: TRBJ2-1
D: TRBD2

DNA: TGTGCTAGTGGTTTGGTACCGCGGCAGCATAAAGAGACCCAGTACTTC
CDR3: CASGLVPRQHKETQYF
V: TRBV12-5
size: .
J: TRBJ2-5
D: .

DNA: TGTGCCAGCAGCCGGGATAACTATGGCTACACCTTC
CDR3: CASSRDNYGYTF
V: TRBV7-9
size: .
J: TRBJ1-2
D: .

DNA: TGTGCCAGCAGCTTAGCGTGGGATCAGCCCCAGCATTTT
CDR3: CASSLAWDQPQHF
V: TRBV5-6
size: .
J: TRBJ1-5
D: .

DNA: TGTGCCAGCAGCCCCCAGGGGCGGGGGGCGAACACCGGGGAGCTGTTTTTT
CDR3: CASSPQGRGANTGELFF
V: TRBV7-2
size: .
J: TRBJ2-2
D: TRBD2

DNA: TGTGCCAGCAGCATTAGCGGTCTAGGCTACAATGAGCAGTTCTTC
CDR3: CASSISGLGYNEQFF
V: TRBV7-3
size: .
J: TRBJ2-1
D: .